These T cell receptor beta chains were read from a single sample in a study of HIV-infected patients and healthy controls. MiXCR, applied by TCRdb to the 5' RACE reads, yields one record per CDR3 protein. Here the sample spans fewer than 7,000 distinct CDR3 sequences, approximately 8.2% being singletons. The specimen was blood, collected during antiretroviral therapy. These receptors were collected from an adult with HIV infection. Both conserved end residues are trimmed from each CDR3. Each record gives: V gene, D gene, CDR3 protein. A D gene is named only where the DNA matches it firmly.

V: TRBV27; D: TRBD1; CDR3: ASSLPGGDDTGELF
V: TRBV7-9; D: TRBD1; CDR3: ASRSGQGWTGELF
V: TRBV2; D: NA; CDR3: ASNKESTDTQY
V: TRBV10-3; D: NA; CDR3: AIRAGHQETQY
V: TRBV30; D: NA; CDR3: AWSPRGPSNQPQH
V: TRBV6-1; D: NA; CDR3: ASTPYGGNQPQH
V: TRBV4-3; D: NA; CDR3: ASSQVARGNEQF
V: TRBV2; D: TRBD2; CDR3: AGQAGARTSGANVLT
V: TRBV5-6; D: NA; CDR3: ASSLAYKGSQETQY
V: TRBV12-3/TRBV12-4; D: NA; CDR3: ASSLATKNIQY
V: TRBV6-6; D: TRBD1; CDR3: ASQGTGATQY
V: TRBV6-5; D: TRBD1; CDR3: ASSYYPTLRQGIGELF
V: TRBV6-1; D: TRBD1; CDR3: AVGRTGPLPLH
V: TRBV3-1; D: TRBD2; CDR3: ASSRRLAGETDTQY
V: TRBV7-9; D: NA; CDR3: ASSLSLVNEQF
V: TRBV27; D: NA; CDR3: ASSLAPAQGGTDTQY
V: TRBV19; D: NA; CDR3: ASSIEQINEQF
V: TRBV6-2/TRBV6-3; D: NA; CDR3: ASNYRAAMNTEAF
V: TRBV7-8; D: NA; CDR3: ASSPLPEQPQH
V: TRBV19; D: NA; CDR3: ASSPGSYSNQPQH
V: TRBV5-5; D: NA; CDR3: ASSLAPGRPTNEKLF
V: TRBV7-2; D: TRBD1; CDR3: ASSPTSRGQGYEQY
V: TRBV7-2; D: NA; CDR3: ASSTGPTGGTQY
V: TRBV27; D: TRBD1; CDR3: ASRSGGGQPQH
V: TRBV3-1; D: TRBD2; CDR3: ASSHGLEYEQY
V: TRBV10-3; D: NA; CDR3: AIKAARGNTEAF
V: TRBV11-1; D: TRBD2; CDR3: ASSAGTSPDEQF
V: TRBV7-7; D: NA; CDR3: ASSPSPWRDRTGELF
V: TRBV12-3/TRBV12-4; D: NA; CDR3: ASSPYRVEGTEAF